This T cell receptor (beta chain) was found in a study of cytomegalovirus exposure and HLA in healthy donors. Study-level results: Cytomegalovirus association was assigned to about 180 TCR beta chains.

Primers: 60 Vbeta forward and 13 Jbeta reverse. Using immunoSEQ multiplex PCR, the repertoire was profiled, and TCRdb retains in-frame clones only, with some absent. The sample carries 200,000 to 250,000 clones, almost 85% recorded once. About this clone itself: Its matching antigen is unknown.

The donors gave bone marrow, and they were healthy. Trimming took 4 bases from V and 4 from J; bases not matched to a gene: 12. The CDR3 consists of 16 residues. The germline V gene has CDR1 SGHNT and CDR2 YYREEE (reference sequence). The chain joins TRBV5-4 to TRBJ1-1; TRBD1 agrees at 8 bases. The sequenced material came from PBMCs. The receptor was isolated from a woman aged 40 to 49 in good health and CMV-seronegative. CDR3 in DNA: TGTGCCAGCAGCCGCTCAGGGGGCCGAGGGGTCACTGAAGCTTTCTTT. Encoded protein: CASSRSGGRGVTEAFF.